Listed below are T cell receptor beta chains from one sample, sequenced in a study of shared clonotypes between healthy human individuals. Clones were read by immunoSEQ multiplex PCR, and TCRdb kept only the in-frame ones, dropping some. Among 640,000 or so clones listed, less than 80% were seen once. Sequenced sample: memory CD4+ T cells sorted from blood. These receptors were taken from a woman in her twenties or thirties in good health. Both conserved end residues are part of each CDR3. The order of the fields is clone size, V gene, J gene, D gene, CDR3 length, CDR3 protein, CDR3 DNA. A D gene is named only where the DNA matches it firmly. Clone sizes are given selectively: once, few, many, or a class where the clone is expanded.

clone size: -; V gene: TRBV28; J gene: TRBJ2-7; D gene: -; CDR3 length: 12; CDR3 protein: CATWSASGEQYF; CDR3 DNA: TGTGCCACTTGGTCGGCCTCGGGTGAGCAGTACTTC
clone size: -; V gene: TRBV18; J gene: TRBJ1-3; D gene: -; CDR3 length: 15; CDR3 protein: CASSPRGSSGNTIYF; CDR3 DNA: TGTGCCAGCTCACCACGAGGGAGCTCTGGAAACACCATATATTTT
clone size: -; V gene: TRBV7-8; J gene: TRBJ2-5; D gene: -; CDR3 length: 14; CDR3 protein: CASSRPWGGETQYF; CDR3 DNA: TGTGCCAGCAGCCGCCCGTGGGGTGGGGAGACCCAGTACTTC
clone size: -; V gene: TRBV19; J gene: TRBJ2-3; D gene: -; CDR3 length: 14; CDR3 protein: CASSPSVSTDTQYF; CDR3 DNA: TGTGCCAGTAGTCCTAGCGTTAGCACAGATACGCAGTATTTT
clone size: -; V gene: TRBV5-6; J gene: TRBJ2-7; D gene: TRBD1; CDR3 length: 13; CDR3 protein: CASSKDRGHEQYF; CDR3 DNA: TGTGCCAGCAGCAAGGACAGGGGGCACGAGCAGTACTTC
clone size: once; V gene: TRBV25-1; J gene: TRBJ2-3; D gene: TRBD2; CDR3 length: 17; CDR3 protein: CASSEWTPGGVEDTQYF; CDR3 DNA: TGTGCCAGCAGTGAATGGACACCGGGAGGAGTTGAGGATACGCAGTATTTT
clone size: few; V gene: TRBV28; J gene: TRBJ1-1; D gene: -; CDR3 length: 14; CDR3 protein: CASSLQGLYTEAFF; CDR3 DNA: TGTGCCAGCAGTTTACAGGGCCTGTACACTGAAGCTTTCTTT
clone size: -; V gene: TRBV18; J gene: TRBJ2-3; D gene: TRBD1; CDR3 length: 15; CDR3 protein: CASSPGQGGTDTQYF; CDR3 DNA: TGTGCCAGCTCACCGGGACAGGGCGGCACAGATACGCAGTATTTT
clone size: -; V gene: TRBV2; J gene: TRBJ2-1; D gene: TRBD2; CDR3 length: 14; CDR3 protein: CASSTFSGSNEQFF; CDR3 DNA: TGTGCCAGCAGCACCTTTAGCGGGAGTAATGAGCAGTTCTTC
clone size: -; V gene: TRBV4-2; J gene: TRBJ1-6; D gene: -; CDR3 length: 17; CDR3 protein: CASSQDSGKFYNSPLHF; CDR3 DNA: TGTGCCAGCAGCCAAGATTCCGGAAAGTTCTATAATTCACCCCTCCACTTT
clone size: -; V gene: TRBV29-1; J gene: TRBJ2-3; D gene: -; CDR3 length: 13; CDR3 protein: CSVRRTEGDTQYF; CDR3 DNA: TGCAGCGTTCGACGGACAGAGGGAGATACGCAGTATTTT
clone size: -; V gene: TRBV6-5; J gene: TRBJ2-7; D gene: TRBD1; CDR3 length: 13; CDR3 protein: CASRSGQGYEQYF; CDR3 DNA: TGTGCCAGCAGATCGGGACAGGGGTACGAGCAGTACTTC
clone size: -; V gene: TRBV7-8; J gene: TRBJ2-2; D gene: TRBD2; CDR3 length: 17; CDR3 protein: CASSPRGLAANTGELFF; CDR3 DNA: TGTGCCAGCAGCCCAAGGGGACTAGCGGCGAACACCGGGGAGCTGTTTTTT
clone size: once; V gene: TRBV29-1; J gene: TRBJ1-1; D gene: TRBD1; CDR3 length: 13; CDR3 protein: CSVGAGGNAEAFF; CDR3 DNA: TGCAGCGTTGGAGCAGGGGGGAACGCTGAAGCTTTCTTT
clone size: few; V gene: TRBV7-6; J gene: TRBJ2-3; D gene: -; CDR3 length: 13; CDR3 protein: CASSPASTDTQYF; CDR3 DNA: TGTGCCAGCAGCCCGGCCAGCACAGATACGCAGTATTTT
clone size: -; V gene: TRBV9; J gene: TRBJ2-5; D gene: TRBD2; CDR3 length: 17; CDR3 protein: CASSSGTSGRPTETQYF; CDR3 DNA: TGTGCCAGCAGCTCCGGGACTAGCGGGCGACCGACCGAGACCCAGTACTTC
clone size: -; V gene: TRBV6-5; J gene: TRBJ2-7; D gene: TRBD2; CDR3 length: 15; CDR3 protein: CASSSTLAGTSEQYF; CDR3 DNA: TGTGCCAGCAGTTCCACCCTTGCAGGGACTAGCGAGCAGTACTTC
clone size: many; V gene: TRBV10-3; J gene: TRBJ1-1; D gene: -; CDR3 length: 14; CDR3 protein: CAISDPGGVTEAFF; CDR3 DNA: TGTGCCATCAGTGACCCAGGCGGGGTTACTGAAGCTTTCTTT
clone size: -; V gene: TRBV11-2; J gene: TRBJ1-5; D gene: TRBD1; CDR3 length: 15; CDR3 protein: CASSYDRGLNQPQHF; CDR3 DNA: TGTGCCAGCAGCTACGACAGGGGGCTCAATCAGCCCCAGCATTTT
clone size: -; V gene: TRBV6-4; J gene: TRBJ2-1; D gene: -; CDR3 length: 11; CDR3 protein: CATSREGSSFF; CDR3 DNA: TGTGCCACCAGCCGAGAGGGGTCCTCGTTCTTC
clone size: -; V gene: TRBV11-2; J gene: TRBJ1-1; D gene: TRBD1; CDR3 length: 13; CDR3 protein: CASNRQGITEAFF; CDR3 DNA: TGTGCCAGCAACCGACAGGGGATCACTGAAGCTTTCTTT
clone size: -; V gene: TRBV19; J gene: TRBJ1-5; D gene: TRBD1; CDR3 length: 15; CDR3 protein: CASSIGGQGNQPQHF; CDR3 DNA: TGTGCCAGTAGTATCGGGGGACAGGGCAATCAGCCCCAGCATTTT
clone size: -; V gene: TRBV28; J gene: TRBJ1-2; D gene: -; CDR3 length: 15; CDR3 protein: CASSLPRGINYGYTF; CDR3 DNA: TGTGCCAGCAGTTTACCTCGGGGGATTAACTATGGCTACACCTTC
clone size: -; V gene: TRBV5-6; J gene: TRBJ2-2; D gene: TRBD2; CDR3 length: 17; CDR3 protein: CASSLGSSGWNTGELFF; CDR3 DNA: TGTGCCAGCAGCTTGGGATCTAGCGGGTGGAACACCGGGGAGCTGTTTTTT
clone size: -; V gene: TRBV19; J gene: TRBJ1-4; D gene: -; CDR3 length: 16; CDR3 protein: CASSMRRAGTNEKLFF; CDR3 DNA: TGTGCCAGTAGTATGAGAAGGGCTGGAACTAATGAAAAACTGTTTTTT
clone size: -; V gene: TRBV28; J gene: TRBJ2-7; D gene: TRBD1; CDR3 length: 15; CDR3 protein: CASRELGQGSYEQYF; CDR3 DNA: TGTGCCAGCAGGGAATTGGGACAGGGATCCTACGAGCAGTACTTC
clone size: -; V gene: TRBV5-1; J gene: TRBJ2-2; D gene: -; CDR3 length: 15; CDR3 protein: CASSLDDRYTGELFF; CDR3 DNA: TGCGCCAGCAGCTTAGACGACAGGTACACCGGGGAGCTGTTTTTT
clone size: -; V gene: TRBV7-7; J gene: TRBJ2-2; D gene: TRBD1; CDR3 length: 15; CDR3 protein: CASSPRTGNTGELFF; CDR3 DNA: TGTGCCAGCAGCCCGCGGACAGGGAACACCGGGGAGCTGTTTTTT
clone size: -; V gene: TRBV4-2; J gene: TRBJ2-7; D gene: TRBD1; CDR3 length: 14; CDR3 protein: CASRSNRDSYEQYF; CDR3 DNA: TGTGCCAGCAGATCAAACCGGGACAGCTACGAGCAGTACTTC
clone size: -; V gene: TRBV2; J gene: TRBJ1-4; D gene: TRBD1; CDR3 length: 13; CDR3 protein: CASRTGANEKLFF; CDR3 DNA: TGTGCCAGCAGGACAGGGGCTAATGAAAAACTGTTTTTT
clone size: -; V gene: TRBV28; J gene: TRBJ2-5; D gene: -; CDR3 length: 13; CDR3 protein: CASSTGNQETQYF; CDR3 DNA: TGTGCCAGTTCTACAGGGAACCAAGAGACCCAGTACTTC
clone size: -; V gene: TRBV19; J gene: TRBJ2-4; D gene: TRBD1; CDR3 length: 16; CDR3 protein: CASGTGTGKAKNIQYF; CDR3 DNA: TGTGCCAGTGGCACCGGGACAGGGAAAGCCAAAAACATTCAGTACTTC
clone size: -; V gene: TRBV10-2; J gene: TRBJ1-4; D gene: -; CDR3 length: 14; CDR3 protein: CASRGVGGNEKLFF; CDR3 DNA: TGCGCCAGCAGGGGAGTGGGGGGAAATGAAAAACTGTTTTTT
clone size: -; V gene: TRBV28; J gene: TRBJ1-5; D gene: -; CDR3 length: 14; CDR3 protein: CASSFKGLVQPQHF; CDR3 DNA: TGTGCCAGCAGTTTTAAGGGATTGGTTCAGCCCCAGCATTTT
clone size: few; V gene: TRBV5-8; J gene: TRBJ2-1; D gene: TRBD2; CDR3 length: 16; CDR3 protein: CASNPRVGLARNEQFF; CDR3 DNA: TGTGCCAGCAACCCTAGGGTGGGACTAGCGCGCAATGAGCAGTTCTTC